This T cell receptor (beta chain) is drawn from a study of T cell responses to AZD1222 COVID-19 vaccine (dated by TCRdb to about 2021). General notes on the study: TCR sequencing covered more than 230 trial participants: roughly 200 given two doses of AZD1222 and some 25 given two doses of MenACWY control vaccine. Trial participants were enrolled by age into subgroups of 18-55, 56-69 and 70-plus years, and 148, 28 and 57 TCR-sequenced participants, respectively, were included in these subgroups. Overall study outcomes, separate from this receptor: Participants were mostly white British and included more females than males, and it was suggested by the authors that clonal diversity may have been underestimated. Because no day 14 peak-response samples were available, the repertoires could be characterized only after the peak T cell response. Epitopes outside the regions mutated in the B.1.351 and B.1.1.7 variants were reportedly recognized by nearly half of the unique spike-specific TCRs. Conclusions about previously exposed vaccinees were limited because only a handful of AZD1222 recipients were SARS-CoV-2 seropositive at baseline. The vaccine-associated CD4 TCRs covered the entire spike protein, and the dominant responses fell in regions 160-218 and 743-854. In the small 56-69-year group, the increase in depth fell short of significance, most likely because of low power. After two AZD1222 doses, both the breadth and the depth of spike-specific TCRs were significantly higher than at day 0 and than in MenACWY recipients.

Comment on this clone: Its cognate antigen has yet to be identified. No per-base quality is available; no much larger clone lies one base away.

The time point label for this specimen denotes: about 28 days (+/-7) after the second vaccine dose. AZD1222 recipients with second doses at about 4 weeks or about 12 weeks were pooled, because spike-specific TCR depth and breadth did not differ between schedules. Vaccinee samples came from UK trials COV001 and COV002, including a single-blind randomized controlled phase 2/3 trial of AZD1222 (ChAdOx1 nCoV-19) in healthy adults. Trial participant PBMC samples were collected at day 0 and day 28 after the second dose for TCRbeta chain sequencing. The CDR3 regions of human TCRbeta chains were analyzed by immunosequencing. From the authors' description of their analysis: TCRs in the repertoires were compared against a reference library of SARS-CoV-2-specific TCRs that had been generated with the MIRA antigen-specificity platform. Breadth meant the fraction of unique TCRs that were SARS-CoV-2-associated, whereas depth meant the fraction of total T cells that were SARS-CoV-2-associated. Each spike-specific TCR was assigned to its reactive spike region and to a CD4 or CD8 class using the MIRA data. Log10-transformed breadth and depth values were compared by one-way ANOVA with Sidak's multiple comparisons tests. TCRdb took over this immuneACCESS table, retaining in-frame rearrangements with V and J assigned. Such tables are incomplete; in checked studies, under half of the missing clones stem from an unresolved V gene, and the remainder is unexplained. D and trimming come from the DNA, and the V and J calls and clone size come from that table. Here the sample has roughly 150,000 clones; more than 75% occur a single time. The ten most abundant clones make up 2.5% to 3.5% of the sample.

CDR1 and CDR2 are drawn from the germline V gene (reference sequence): MNHEY, SMNVEV. Relative to germline, V is missing 5 bases and J is missing 2 bases, with 5 bases of the junction outside any gene match. CDR3 length: 14 amino acids, cysteine to phenylalanine. CDR3 DNA only is kept here, 42 bases in frame from base 1. Recombination joined TRBV27 with TRBJ2-7, and TRBD1 aligns with 8 junction nucleotides. Sequencing used peripheral blood, obtained 28 days after the second AZD1222 dose. The TCR sequence derives from an adult who received the AZD1222 COVID-19 vaccine. The CDR3 region: CASSNYRGTYEQYF. The DNA sequence reads TGTGCCAGCAGTAACTACAGGGGGACCTACGAGCAGTACTTC.